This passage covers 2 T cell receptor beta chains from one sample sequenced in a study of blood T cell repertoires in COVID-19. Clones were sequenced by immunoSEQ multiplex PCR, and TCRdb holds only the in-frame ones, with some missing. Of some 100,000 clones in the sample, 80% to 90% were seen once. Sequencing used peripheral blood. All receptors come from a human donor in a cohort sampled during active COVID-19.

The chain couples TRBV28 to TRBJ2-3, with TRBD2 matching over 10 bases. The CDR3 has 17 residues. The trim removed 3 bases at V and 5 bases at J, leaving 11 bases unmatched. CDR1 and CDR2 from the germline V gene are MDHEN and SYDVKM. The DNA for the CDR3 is TGTGCCAGCAGTTTTATAGCGGCTAGCGGGAGTGAAGATACGCAGTATTTT. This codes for CASSFIAASGSEDTQYF.

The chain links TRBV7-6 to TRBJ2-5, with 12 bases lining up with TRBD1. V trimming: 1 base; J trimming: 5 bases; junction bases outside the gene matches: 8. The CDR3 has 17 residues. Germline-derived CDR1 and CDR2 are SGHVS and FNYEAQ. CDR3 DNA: TGTGCCAGCAGCTTAGTCCGGGACAGGGGGCCGGGGGAGACCCAGTACTTC. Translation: CASSLVRDRGPGETQYF.